This T cell receptor (beta chain) was captured in a study of T cells in Graves' hyperthyroidism and ophthalmopathy (dated by TCRdb to about 2019). At the level of the whole study: Peripheral blood samples were taken at initial diagnosis, before any treatment was given. TCR V-J signatures able to tell the groups apart were searched for in a discovery cohort of 90 to 100 patients, of whom more than 40 had Graves' ophthalmopathy and some 60 had stable Graves' hyperthyroidism. Whether ophthalmopathy could be predicted prospectively was tested in an independent validation cohort made up of under 20 hyperthyroidism patients plus 17 patients who later progressed to ophthalmopathy. The approximately 100 discovery patients were randomly divided into training and test sets at a 7:3 ratio. In addition, the study compared T-cell repertoires in thyroid tissue and in blood from several Graves' hyperthyroidism patients. Following sampling, methimazole starting at 30 mg daily was given to hyperthyroidism patients, and high-dose intravenous methylprednisolone was given to ophthalmopathy patients. TCR Vbeta CDR3 sequencing of 140 or so peripheral blood samples (43 ophthalmopathy, some 75 hyperthyroidism and roughly 17 progressor patients) is reported in the paper.

The TCR beta CDR3 regions were amplified from RNA transcripts. The TCR CDR3 was subjected to a first round of RT-PCR using the HTBI primer set and the Qiagen OneStep RT-PCR kit. The libraries were constructed in a second round of multiplex PCR and then size-selected and purified. The libraries were sequenced on an Illumina HiSeq2000 using paired-end 100 bp reads. The authors' pipeline ran thus. Raw data were processed with SOAPnuke, discarding reads with adapters, uncalled bases, mean Phred below 15, or no exact constant-primer or identifier match. High-quality paired reads were merged with COPE v1.2.5, and unique nucleotide sequences were defined as clonotypes. Clonotypes were aligned to IMGT TRBV, TRBD and TRBJ reference segments using MiTCR v1.1. The analysis included only V-J combinations with a frequency above 0.0001, which together covered approximately 99% of the repertoires. A TCS score was defined as the ratio of F50 (clonal expansion) to E x V (chaos), with BLOSUM62-based TCRdist applied between CDR3 peptides within each V-J. Welch's t-statistics and random forest reduced roughly 540 V-J features to fewer than 15, which were used in a naive Bayes classifier (R e1071). TCRdb passed the public sequencing reads through fastp at Q25 and MiXCR, retaining productive beta sequences. When rows share a CDR3 protein, they turn into one entry using the most common DNA and genes. The V and J calls were determined by TCRdb, not by the authors. The sample table lists approximately 420,000 distinct CDR3 sequences, approximately 15% of them with a count of one. The ten largest clones capture 5.3% of the sample.

The CDR3 holds 14 amino acids from the cysteine to the phenylalanine. The CDR3 DNA has 42 bases and is translated from base 1. CDR1 and CDR2 are drawn from the germline V gene: SQVTM, ANQGSEA. After removal of 5 bases from V and 5 bases from J, the junction retains 8 bases not matched to a gene. General study outcomes and caveats: No statistical method was used to set the sample size in advance, and investigators knew the group allocation. Ophthalmopathy was separated from stable hyperthyroidism by a 13 V-J signature model, with approximately 86% sensitivity and 81% to 83% specificity obtained in cross-validation and 80%/75% obtained in testing. Most expanded thyroid clonotypes (frequency above 0.001) were also detected in blood, a finding suggesting that blood repertoires may reflect thyroid immune responses. In validation, the model predicted progression to ophthalmopathy with approximately 69% sensitivity and roughly 72% specificity, a median of approximately 6.5 months before onset.

Graves' hyperthyroidism was defined as stable when no progression to ophthalmopathy occurred over 18 months of follow-up. The hyperthyroidism patients were between 18 and 65 years old and newly diagnosed, with a disease duration of less than 2 months. Patients with uncontrolled infections, other autoimmune diseases, pregnancy or lactation were excluded. Diagnoses were based on clinical symptoms, serum thyroxine and TRAb, thyroid ultrasound and orbital computed tomography. PBMCs were isolated from about 10 ml of fresh peripheral blood by Ficoll-Paque density gradient centrifugation. Trizol reagent was used to extract total RNA, and RNA quality was then checked on an Agilent 2100 Bioanalyzer. This clonotype was counted many times. Its specific antigen is unknown. The record has no base qualities; no much larger clone is one base away.

The chain was built from TRBV29-1 and TRBJ2-1; 8 nucleotides in the junction match TRBD2. Material for sequencing was blood. The origin of this receptor is a woman between 18 and 29 years old with Graves' hyperthyroidism. The base sequence is TGCAGCGTTAAAACCAGCGGGAGAAACAATGAGCAGTTCTTC. Its protein reads: CSVKTSGRNNEQFF.